The sequence of this TCR beta chain was determined in a study of blood T cell repertoires in COVID-19 (dated by TCRdb to 2020 to 2022). Broadly, across the study: Collaborator samples came from the United States, Italy and Spain and covered acute and convalescent phases of COVID-19. Where available, HLA class I and class II types were taken from metadata supplied by the sample provider and were not determined by assay-based typing. The repertoires were released in a freely available public database meant as a resource for research on the immune response to SARS-CoV-2. A de-identified subject ID, COVID-19 status, age in years and sex were almost always included in the sample metadata. Deeply sampled blood TCRbeta repertoires from subjects exposed to, actively infected with, or recovered from COVID-19 were included in the dataset. The material from the prospective study consisted of cDNA or gDNA derived from T cells, B-cell-depleted T cells, or PBMCs. The samples were drawn from two sources: the first 160 participants of the ongoing ImmuneRACE study, and 1,254 subjects contributed by 6 global collaborators.

Including the terminal cysteine and phenylalanine, the CDR3 comprises 14 residues. This entry keeps only the CDR3 DNA: 42 bases, framed from base 1. The junction shows trimming of 6 bases on V and 3 bases on J, plus 11 bases between the germline ends. Per the germline V gene (reference sequence), LNHDA is the CDR1 and SQIVND is the CDR2. The immunoSEQ Assay, a bias-controlled multiplex PCR, was used to amplify TCRbeta CDR3 regions from genomic DNA. The study's processing was this. Nucleated cell counts per sample were estimated from amplification of reference gene primers within the assay. To quantify the absolute abundance of each unique TCRbeta CDR3 rearrangement, sequence reads were collapsed and filtered. For each sample, productive Simpson clonality was calculated as the square root of Simpson's diversity index over productive rearrangements. TCRdb took this table from immuneACCESS and kept in-frame rearrangements with V and J called. Such tables lack part of the clones; where checked against another copy, unresolved V genes explain under half of the gap, and the rest is unexplained. Clonal size and the V and J genes are those of that table, whereas D and trimming came from the DNA. The sample data list tens of thousands of clones, and 82% of these were observed just once. The top ten constitute 1.2% of the sample.

Each collaborating institution followed its own protocols to collect whole blood in K2EDTA tubes. For TCRbeta analysis, collaborators shipped samples as frozen whole blood, isolated PBMCs, or DNA extracted from either of those sample types. Concerning this clone: Its antigen is not yet known. No quality values exist for individual bases; no much larger clone is one base distant.

The full study reports these points: How much clinical and demographic metadata was included differed by source and by participant, and the metadata was provided uncurated.

This TCR derives from an elderly woman with acute or convalescent COVID-19. Sequencing was done on a sample of peripheral blood. The chain is encoded by TRBV19 joined to TRBJ2-2; TRBD2 is a weak D gene call, 6 bases matching. The CDR3 is CASRSGADTGELFF. The nucleotides read TGTGCCAGTAGATCGGGAGCGGACACCGGGGAGCTGTTTTTT. The CDR3 plus the reference TRBV19 and TRBJ2-2 genes for the other parts give the full variable domain: DGGITQSPKYLFRKEGQNVTLSCEQNLNHDAMYWYRQDPGQGLRLIYYSQIVNDFQKGDIAEGYSVSREKKESFPLTVTSAQKNPTAFYLCASRSGADTGELFFGEGSRLTVL.